This T cell receptor (beta chain) was captured in a study of blood T cells in healthy people across ages. Study outcomes and limitations: Naive and antigen-experienced cells could not be conclusively compared, given unsorted PBMCs.

Next came a second PCR, run for about 7 to 12 cycles, which used a sample-barcoded 5' primer along with a J-beta primer mix. MiXCR, run by TCRdb on the 5' RACE reads, gives a single entry per CDR3 protein. The sample holds approximately 880,000 distinct CDR3 sequences, about 48% seen once. The CDR3 sequence is 16 residues long. V was clipped by 5 bases and J by 1 base; unmatched bases: 8. Germline V CDR1 and CDR2: SGHRS, YFSETQ. PBMCs were isolated at a quantity of at least 6.5 million per sample. This clonotype was detected only a few times. Antigen: not known. The source material was blood. This clonotype was sampled from a man aged 25-45 years in good health. The J gene is TRBJ2-2, the V gene TRBV5-1; TRBD1 matches at 7 bases. CDR3 in DNA: TGCGCCAGCAGAGAACAGGGGCTAAAGAACACCGGGGAGCTGTTTTTT. It is translated as CASREQGLKNTGELFF.